This TCR beta chain was observed in a study of cytomegalovirus exposure and HLA in healthy donors. Study background: As an earlier analysis found, some 170 million T cells yielded approximately 110 million unique TCR beta sequences. As released early, the data held 70 million to 100 million unique TCRs from HLA-typed donors.

Notes on this clone: The antigen is not known.

Study-level findings and limits: Analysis was carried out at a later point, and it linked a missense DCLRE1C variant to TCR beta V- and J-gene trimming.

Researchers ran the PCR with 60 Vbeta and 13 Jbeta primers. Per the study methods: A follow-up analysis tallied 86 million or so unique TCR beta chains, about 11 million shared. Assay used: immunoSEQ multiplex PCR; TCRdb lists only in-frame clones, some missing. The DNA gave D and trimming, while V, J and clone size come from that table. The table includes roughly 120,000 clones, 65% to 80% detected once. Trimming pared 6 bases from V and 8 bases from J, leaving 20 bases between. The germline CDR1 and CDR2 sequences are MDHEN and SYDVKM. The length of the CDR3 is 15 residues. This sequence joins TRBV28 and TRBJ2-1; possible D gene TRBD2, 6 bases. The source of this sequence is a human donor in good health. Sequenced input: PBMCs. CDR3 sequence reads: CASSSRGLARDEQFF. The CDR3 DNA reads TGTGCCAGCAGCTCCCGAGGGCTAGCGCGAGATGAGCAGTTCTTC.